This section outlines one TCR beta chain sequence together with its context. Antigen: not known. V trimming: 2 bases; J trimming: 7 bases; junction bases outside the gene matches: 2. Germline CDR1 reads MNHNS; CDR2 reads SASEGT. There are 14 residues in the CDR3. The study ran its PCR with 60 Vbeta and 13 Jbeta primers. Only in-frame clones appear in the TCRdb table, and some are missing; sequencing was by immunoSEQ multiplex PCR. The sample features some 76,000 clones, with roughly 0.8% in its top ten. The data are from a study of cytomegalovirus exposure and HLA in healthy donors. Study-wide results and limits: Most likely, a cluster of highly shared sequence variants arose as a sequencing artifact. In a later analysis, specific HLA alleles were associated with 15,000 to 20,000 TCR beta sequences at a 0.05 false discovery rate.

The receptor's source is a boy aged 5-17 years in good health and CMV-seronegative. Material: PBMCs. The V and J genes are TRBV6-1 and TRBJ1-6; 7 bases agree with TRBD1. DNA of the CDR3: TGTGCCAGCAGTGAAACGACAGGGAATTCACCCCTCCACTTT. Its translation: CASSETTGNSPLHF.